A single sample is the source of the 19 T cell receptor beta chains below, sequenced in a study of cytomegalovirus exposure and HLA in healthy donors. PCR involved 60 Vbeta and 13 Jbeta primers. Profiled with immunoSEQ multiplex PCR; TCRdb holds only in-frame clones, not every one. The data contain around 140,000 clones, 77% of them seen just once; the ten biggest clones take up roughly 1.6%. Sequencing was performed on PBMCs. The receptors were gathered from a female donor in good health and CMV-seronegative.

The chain couples TRBV11-2 to TRBJ1-1, with D possibly matching TRBD1 (6 bases). Trimming removed 5 bases from V and 2 bases from J, with 12 bases in between. The CDR3 loop spans 14 amino acids. CDR1 and CDR2 (germline): SGHAT, FQNNGV. The CDR3 nucleotides read TGTGCCAGCAGCCCTAGGACAGACAACACTGAAGCTTTCTTT. Translation: CASSPRTDNTEAFF.

The chain links TRBV12-5 to TRBJ1-5; 11 nucleotides match TRBD1. V lost 1 base and J lost 4; bases outside the gene matches: 3. Germline V gene sequence: CDR1 LGHNT, CDR2 FRNRAP. The CDR3 is 16 residues long. This chain's CDR3 is CASGLAGTGGNQPQHF. Here the CDR3 DNA reads TGTGCTAGTGGTTTGGCTGGGACAGGGGGAAATCAGCCCCAGCATTTT. Together with reference TRBV12-5 and TRBJ1-5, the CDR3 gives the full variable domain: DARVTQTPRHKVTEMGQEVTMRCQPILGHNTVFWYRQTMMQGLELLAYFRNRAPLDDSGMPKDRFSAEMPDATLATLKIQPSEPRDSAVYFCASGLAGTGGNQPQHFGDGTRLSIL.

This chain uses TRBV7-3 with TRBJ2-1, with 8 bases lining up with TRBD2. From germline, CDR1 is SGHTA and CDR2 FQGTGA. V was pared by 5 bases and J by 10 bases, with 10 bases of the junction left unmatched. CDR3 length: 14 residues. The CDR3 bases are TGTGCCAGCAGCATGGGACTAGACGTCGGCGAGCAGTTCTTC. This codes for CASSMGLDVGEQFF.

The chain links TRBV5-1 to TRBJ1-3; D might be TRBD1 (5 bases). The ends were cut back, 1 base at V and 0 bases at J, with 20 bases in the middle. This CDR3 has 19 amino acids. Looked up from germline, CDR1 is SGHRS and CDR2 is YFSETQ. Here the CDR3 reads CASSLSPMGGTNSGNTIYF. CDR3 DNA: TGCGCCAGCAGCTTGAGTCCGATGGGAGGGACTAACTCTGGAAACACCATATATTTT.

The CDR3 sequence: CASSSIRNRVEAFF. DNA for the CDR3: TGTGCCAGCAGTTCCATTAGGAACAGGGTAGAAGCTTTCTTT. The chain employs TRBV13 and TRBJ1-1; a possible D gene is TRBD1 (6 bases). This CDR3 region has 14 residues. V shed 6 bases and J shed 8 bases, with 19 bases lying between them. Germline V CDR1 and CDR2: PRHDT, FYEKMQ (reference sequence).

Regarding this clone: The junction shows a germline mismatch at one end, possibly a read error. The rearrangement joins TRBV6-1 to TRBJ2-5; 8 positions match TRBD1. This CDR3 region has 15 residues. Germline V gives CDR1 MNHNS, CDR2 SASEGT. The CDR3: CASSEAGRGQEAQYF. The CDR3 nucleotides are TGTGCCAGCAGTGAAGCCGGCAGGGGGCAAGAGGCCCAGTACTTC.

The V gene is TRBV5-1, the J gene TRBJ2-5; 9 nucleotides align to TRBD1. V lost 1 base, J lost 11 bases, and 6 bases stayed unmatched. The CDR3 totals 13 residues. The germline gives CDR1 SGHRS, CDR2 YFSETQ. CDR3 amino acids: CASSLLGTGRQYF. CDR3 sequence (DNA): TGCGCCAGCAGCTTGCTAGGGACAGGGAGGCAGTACTTC. The variable domain in full, completed from reference TRBV5-1 and TRBJ2-5, reads KAGVTQTPRYLIKTRGQQVTLSCSPISGHRSVSWYQQTPGQGLQFLFEYFSETQRNKGNFPGRFSGRQFSNSRSEMNVSTLELGDSALYLCASSLLGTGRQYFGPGTRLLVL.

The chain carries TRBV28 and TRBJ1-1, with D tentatively TRBD1 (5 bases). V shed 3 bases and J shed 4 bases, with 12 bases lying between them. The length of the CDR3 is 14 residues. The V gene's germline CDR1 is MDHEN and CDR2 SYDVKM. DNA for the CDR3: TGTGCCAGCAGTTTCGCACCCCAGGGCACTGAAGCTTTCTTT. It is translated as CASSFAPQGTEAFF.

CDR3 amino acids: CASSYSRGQETQYF. The CDR3 nucleotides read TGTGCCAGCAGTTACAGTCGGGGTCAAGAGACCCAGTACTTC. The chain is built from TRBV6-5 and TRBJ2-5; D might be TRBD2 (5 bases). Deletions cut 2 bases from V and 2 bases from J, with 9 bases between. The CDR3 is 14 amino acids. CDR1 MNHEY and CDR2 SVGAGI come from the germline V gene.

The chain links TRBV25-1 to TRBJ2-1; 11 bases are shared with TRBD2. Trimming removed 1 base from V and 10 bases from J; junction bases left unmatched: 12. The CDR3 has 17 amino acids. Germline-derived CDR1 and CDR2 are MGHDK and SYGVNS. The DNA of the CDR3 is TGTGCCAGCAGTGAATCCCGACTAGCGGGACTGCTCAGAGAGCAGTTCTTC. As protein: CASSESRLAGLLREQFF.

V gene TRBV28 combines with J gene TRBJ1-1; 9 nucleotides line up with TRBD1. Germline loops: CDR1 MDHEN, CDR2 SYDVKM. Trimming removed 4 bases from V and 6 bases from J; junction bases left unmatched: 9. The CDR3 has 15 residues. Here the CDR3 reads CASSSPGQGGAEAFF. The CDR3 nucleotides read TGTGCCAGCAGTTCCCCGGGACAGGGCGGCGCTGAAGCTTTCTTT.

J is TRBJ1-6 and V is TRBV7-6; the D is unclear. The CDR3 is 15 amino acids. The germline V gene has CDR1 SGHVS and CDR2 FNYEAQ. V was cut by 5 bases and J by 6 bases, with 14 bases left in between. CDR3 sequence: CASSQTLNGNSPLHF. The CDR3 nucleotides read TGTGCCAGCAGCCAGACACTGAATGGTAATTCACCCCTCCACTTT.

The rearrangement links TRBV6-4 to TRBJ1-6, with 9 bases that match TRBD1. V dropped 9 bases and J dropped 6; count of bases not matched to a gene: 9. The CDR3 consists of 15 residues. Germline V gene sequence: CDR1 MRHNA, CDR2 SNTAGT. This CDR3 reads CARENRDRANSPLHF. The CDR3 DNA sequence: TGTGCCAGAGAGAACCGGGACAGGGCTAATTCACCCCTCCACTTT.

This chain uses TRBV29-1 with TRBJ2-3, with 8 bases fitting TRBD1. CDR1 is SQVTM, CDR2 ANQGSEA, per germline. The CDR3 runs to 16 residues. V lost 2 bases, J lost 2 bases, and 9 bases stayed unmatched. The CDR3 sequence is CSVENLGQDYTDTQYF. CDR3 DNA sequence: TGCAGCGTTGAAAATCTGGGACAGGACTACACAGATACGCAGTATTTT.

The genes are TRBV5-1 and TRBJ2-7, with 7 nucleotides matching TRBD2. Germline lookup yields CDR1 SGHRS and CDR2 YFSETQ. This CDR3 comprises 13 residues. V shed 3 bases, J shed 5 bases, and the junction held 5 bases outside the gene matches. CDR3 amino acids: CASSSTSSDEQYF. The CDR3 DNA reads TGCGCCAGCAGCTCGACTAGCTCGGACGAGCAGTACTTC.

This chain links TRBV6-5 with TRBJ1-1; no clear D gene. Trimming left V 0 bases short and J 5 bases short, with 10 bases between. CDR1 is MNHEY, CDR2 SVGAGI, per germline. CDR3 size: 14 residues. CDR3 sequence: CASSYSSPGTEAFF. The CDR3 DNA sequence: TGTGCCAGCAGTTACTCCTCCCCGGGAACTGAAGCTTTCTTT.

This chain joins TRBV6-5 and TRBJ2-6; D may be TRBD2 (6 bases). Germline V gene lookup returns CDR1 MNHEY and CDR2 SVGAGI. Trimming removed 10 bases at V and 1 base at J, with 14 bases between. The CDR3 extends over 15 amino acids. The DNA for the CDR3 is TGTGCCACTTTAAGGAGGGTTTCTGGGGCCAACGTCCTGACTTTC. Translated, it gives CATLRRVSGANVLTF.

The chain carries TRBV15 and TRBJ1-1, with D possibly being TRBD1 (6 bases). CDR3 length: 13 residues. V gave up 7 bases and J gave up 1 base, with 10 bases separating them. Germline V gene lookup returns CDR1 LNHNV and CDR2 YYDKDF (reference sequence). The CDR3, as DNA: TGTGCCACCACCCCGGGACAGAACACTGAAGCTTTCTTT. As protein: CATTPGQNTEAFF.

J is TRBJ2-7 and V is TRBV11-2, with 7 bases identical to TRBD1. The ends lost 5 bases at V and 3 bases at J; junction bases unmatched: 4. The CDR3 covers 13 residues. From germline, CDR1 is SGHAT and CDR2 FQNNGV. CDR3 in amino acids: CASSVRQGYEQYF. Here the CDR3 DNA reads TGTGCCAGCAGCGTAAGACAGGGCTACGAGCAGTACTTC.